These T cell receptor beta chains were read from a single sample in a study of blood T cell repertoires in COVID-19. Here immunoSEQ multiplex PCR was the method, and the copy in TCRdb shows in-frame clones only, minus some. This table holds about 68,000 clones, roughly 88% found once. The sample taken for sequencing was peripheral blood. These receptors came from a man over 45 with COVID-19, enrolled during active disease. Both conserved end residues are part of each CDR3. The D gene is left open where the match is weak. Some rows have no size entry. The others give once, few or many, or a class for an expanded clone.

d_call: TRBD2
j_call: TRBJ2-7
clone_size: .
v_call: TRBV7-2
cdr3_nt: TGTGCCAGCAGCTTAGCGTCAACTAGCGGGAGGTACGAGCAGTACTTC
cdr3_aa: CASSLASTSGRYEQYF

d_call: .
j_call: TRBJ2-5
clone_size: .
v_call: TRBV24-1
cdr3_nt: TGTGCCACCAGTGACCCGGACAGGGAGGGGGCTTTTCAGTACCAAGAGACCCAGTACTTC
cdr3_aa: CATSDPDREGAFQYQETQYF

d_call: .
j_call: TRBJ1-5
clone_size: once
v_call: TRBV6-1
cdr3_nt: TGTGCCAGCAGTGAAGGATTGGAGTTTCGCCCCCAGCATTTT
cdr3_aa: CASSEGLEFRPQHF

d_call: TRBD1
j_call: TRBJ1-1
clone_size: .
v_call: TRBV19
cdr3_nt: TGTGCCAGCCGCCCCGGACAGGGTCGAATTGAAGCTTTCTTT
cdr3_aa: CASRPGQGRIEAFF

d_call: .
j_call: TRBJ1-1
clone_size: .
v_call: TRBV5-5
cdr3_nt: TGTGCCAGCAGCTTGGGTTTCGGTACTGAAGCTTTCTTT
cdr3_aa: CASSLGFGTEAFF

d_call: .
j_call: TRBJ2-7
clone_size: .
v_call: TRBV6-5
cdr3_nt: TGTGCCAGCAGTTACGATTCCAGCTCCTACGAGCAGTACTTC
cdr3_aa: CASSYDSSSYEQYF

d_call: TRBD2
j_call: TRBJ2-3
clone_size: .
v_call: TRBV27
cdr3_nt: TGTGCCAGCAGTTTAATGGGTCTAGCGGGAGATACGCAGTATTTT
cdr3_aa: CASSLMGLAGDTQYF

d_call: .
j_call: TRBJ1-1
clone_size: .
v_call: TRBV7-8
cdr3_nt: TGTGCCAGCAGCGTCGCATTGGGGCCGCGCACTGAAGCTTTCTTT
cdr3_aa: CASSVALGPRTEAFF

d_call: .
j_call: TRBJ2-3
clone_size: .
v_call: TRBV5-1
cdr3_nt: TGCGCCAGCAGCTTGGGCGGAGGGTCGGGGAATACGCAGTATTTT
cdr3_aa: CASSLGGGSGNTQYF

d_call: .
j_call: TRBJ1-5
clone_size: .
v_call: TRBV27
cdr3_nt: TGTGCCAGCGGCCGGGGGGGCAATCAGCCCCAGCATTTT
cdr3_aa: CASGRGGNQPQHF

d_call: TRBD1
j_call: TRBJ2-5
clone_size: .
v_call: TRBV11-2
cdr3_nt: TGTGCCAGCAGCCAAGACAGGGGAGGAGAGACCCAGTACTTC
cdr3_aa: CASSQDRGGETQYF

d_call: .
j_call: TRBJ2-7
clone_size: .
v_call: TRBV5-5
cdr3_nt: TGTGCCAGCAGCTTGGCCCTAGCGCAGTACGAGCAGTACTTC
cdr3_aa: CASSLALAQYEQYF

d_call: .
j_call: TRBJ2-2
clone_size: .
v_call: TRBV25-1
cdr3_nt: TGTGCCAGCAGTTCACTAAACACCGGGGAGCTGTTTTTT
cdr3_aa: CASSSLNTGELFF

d_call: TRBD1
j_call: TRBJ2-7
clone_size: .
v_call: TRBV18
cdr3_nt: TGTGCCAGCTCAGCCGGGACAGGGGACTACGAGCAGTACTTC
cdr3_aa: CASSAGTGDYEQYF

d_call: .
j_call: TRBJ2-2
clone_size: .
v_call: TRBV5-1
cdr3_nt: TGCGCCAGCAGCTTGGAGGGGTCAGGGGTCGGGGAGCTGTTTTTT
cdr3_aa: CASSLEGSGVGELFF

d_call: TRBD2
j_call: TRBJ2-7
clone_size: .
v_call: TRBV9
cdr3_nt: TGTGCCAGCAGCGGATTAGCGGGAGGAGGGGGCTACGAGCAGTACTTC
cdr3_aa: CASSGLAGGGGYEQYF

d_call: .
j_call: TRBJ1-1
clone_size: .
v_call: TRBV6-5
cdr3_nt: TGTGCCAGCAGTCTATCATTGAACACTGAAGCTTTCTTT
cdr3_aa: CASSLSLNTEAFF

d_call: .
j_call: TRBJ1-1
clone_size: .
v_call: TRBV4-1
cdr3_nt: TGCGCCAGCAGCCAGGTAGAGCTTTTGAACACTGAAGCTTTCTTT
cdr3_aa: CASSQVELLNTEAFF

d_call: TRBD2
j_call: TRBJ2-3
clone_size: .
v_call: TRBV11-2
cdr3_nt: TGTGCCAGCAGTAGGACTAGCGGAGAAGATACGCAGTATTTT
cdr3_aa: CASSRTSGEDTQYF

d_call: .
j_call: TRBJ2-1
clone_size: .
v_call: TRBV23-1
cdr3_nt: TGCGCCAGCAGCCAAGGGGCTGGACAGTCCTACGGGGAGCAGTTCTTC
cdr3_aa: CASSQGAGQSYGEQFF

d_call: TRBD1
j_call: TRBJ1-3
clone_size: few
v_call: TRBV5-1
cdr3_nt: TGCGCCAGCAGCCTGGAGACAGGGGAGAGAAACACCATATATTTT
cdr3_aa: CASSLETGERNTIYF

d_call: TRBD1
j_call: TRBJ1-1
clone_size: .
v_call: TRBV18
cdr3_nt: TGTGCCAGCTCATCCCAGGGGGACTTAAGGGGCACTGAAGCTTTCTTT
cdr3_aa: CASSSQGDLRGTEAFF

d_call: .
j_call: TRBJ2-7
clone_size: .
v_call: TRBV19
cdr3_nt: TGTGCCAGTAGTATTGTCACAGGGTCCTACGAGCAGTACTTC
cdr3_aa: CASSIVTGSYEQYF

d_call: TRBD2
j_call: TRBJ2-1
clone_size: .
v_call: TRBV11-3
cdr3_nt: TGTGCCAGCAGCTTAGTGGATAGCGGGAGGGGCGGGGAGCAGTTCTTC
cdr3_aa: CASSLVDSGRGGEQFF

d_call: .
j_call: TRBJ1-2
clone_size: .
v_call: TRBV6-5
cdr3_nt: TGTGCCAGCAGCCCACTAGAGGGCAGGAGATATGGCTACACCTTC
cdr3_aa: CASSPLEGRRYGYTF

d_call: TRBD1
j_call: TRBJ2-5
clone_size: .
v_call: TRBV5-5
cdr3_nt: TGTGCCAGCAGCCCGGGACAGGGTGACGGAGAGACCCAGTACTTC
cdr3_aa: CASSPGQGDGETQYF

d_call: .
j_call: TRBJ2-7
clone_size: .
v_call: TRBV28
cdr3_nt: TGTGCCAGCAGTCCTCCGGGGATTACCTCCTACGAGCAGTACTTC
cdr3_aa: CASSPPGITSYEQYF

d_call: .
j_call: TRBJ2-1
clone_size: .
v_call: TRBV6-1
cdr3_nt: TGTGCCAGCAGTGAACCGGCTAGCGCCTTCAATGAGCAGTTCTTC
cdr3_aa: CASSEPASAFNEQFF

d_call: .
j_call: TRBJ2-1
clone_size: .
v_call: TRBV7-7
cdr3_nt: TGTGCCAGCAGCTTAGATGGGGGGTTGTCTGAGCAGTTCTTC
cdr3_aa: CASSLDGGLSEQFF

d_call: .
j_call: TRBJ2-1
clone_size: .
v_call: TRBV7-9
cdr3_nt: TGTGCCAGCAGGTACTTTGCCGATGAGCAGTTCTTC
cdr3_aa: CASRYFADEQFF

d_call: TRBD1
j_call: TRBJ1-1
clone_size: .
v_call: TRBV6-5
cdr3_nt: TGTGCCAGCAGTACCAGGGGGCGAACTGAAGCTTTCTTT
cdr3_aa: CASSTRGRTEAFF

d_call: .
j_call: TRBJ1-5
clone_size: .
v_call: TRBV4-3
cdr3_nt: TGCGCCAGCAGCCAAGATCAGGTCGCAGGGCAGCCCCAGCATTTT
cdr3_aa: CASSQDQVAGQPQHF

d_call: .
j_call: TRBJ1-1
clone_size: once
v_call: TRBV12-5
cdr3_nt: TGTGCTAGTGGTTTGGGTTCCCAACAGTTTATGAACACTGAAGCTTTCTTT
cdr3_aa: CASGLGSQQFMNTEAFF

d_call: TRBD2
j_call: TRBJ2-1
clone_size: .
v_call: TRBV19
cdr3_nt: TGTGCCAGTACCGATTCCTCGGCTAGCGGGGGGTACAATGAGCAGTTCTTC
cdr3_aa: CASTDSSASGGYNEQFF

d_call: .
j_call: TRBJ1-5
clone_size: .
v_call: TRBV5-1
cdr3_nt: TGCGCCAGCAGCTTTGCAGGCCCCTTT
cdr3_aa: CASSFAGPF

d_call: .
j_call: TRBJ1-2
clone_size: .
v_call: TRBV7-2
cdr3_nt: TGTGCCAGCAGCTTAGCGAGGTGGCAGGGCTTGGTCTATGGCTACACCTTC
cdr3_aa: CASSLARWQGLVYGYTF

d_call: .
j_call: TRBJ1-4
clone_size: .
v_call: TRBV7-8
cdr3_nt: TGTGCCAGCAGCTTTTCCGCAACTAATGAAAAACTGTTTTTT
cdr3_aa: CASSFSATNEKLFF

d_call: .
j_call: TRBJ2-7
clone_size: .
v_call: TRBV2
cdr3_nt: TGTGCCAGCAGAGCAATGAGGTACGAGCAGTACTTC
cdr3_aa: CASRAMRYEQYF

d_call: TRBD2
j_call: TRBJ2-3
clone_size: .
v_call: TRBV7-3
cdr3_nt: TGTGCCAGCAGCCCCTTCCCTACTAGCGGTTTAGCAGATACGCAGTATTTT
cdr3_aa: CASSPFPTSGLADTQYF

d_call: TRBD2
j_call: TRBJ2-5
clone_size: .
v_call: TRBV28
cdr3_nt: TGTGCCAGCATCCCGACTAGCGGGCAAGAGACCCAGTACTTC
cdr3_aa: CASIPTSGQETQYF

d_call: TRBD1
j_call: TRBJ2-3
clone_size: .
v_call: TRBV7-2
cdr3_nt: TGTGCCAGCATCCCACTACAGGGGATAGATACGCAGTATTTT
cdr3_aa: CASIPLQGIDTQYF

d_call: TRBD1
j_call: TRBJ2-3
clone_size: .
v_call: TRBV24-1
cdr3_nt: TGTGCCACCAGTGCTAACAGGGGGCGCCCAGGGACAGATACGCAGTATTTT
cdr3_aa: CATSANRGRPGTDTQYF

d_call: TRBD1
j_call: TRBJ1-1
clone_size: .
v_call: TRBV10-3
cdr3_nt: TGTGCCATCAGTGTTGGGGGACAGGGCACTGAAGCTTTCTTT
cdr3_aa: CAISVGGQGTEAFF

d_call: .
j_call: TRBJ1-4
clone_size: .
v_call: TRBV9
cdr3_nt: TGTGCCAGCAGCGTCGAGATCGCTAGTTCAGGGGTCGAAGGTGAAAAACTGTTTTTT
cdr3_aa: CASSVEIASSGVEGEKLFF

d_call: .
j_call: TRBJ1-1
clone_size: .
v_call: TRBV7-2
cdr3_nt: TGTGCCAGCAGCATCGACAGGAACACTGAAGCTTTCTTT
cdr3_aa: CASSIDRNTEAFF

d_call: .
j_call: TRBJ2-7
clone_size: .
v_call: TRBV6-5
cdr3_nt: TGTGCCAGCAGTTACAAAACGGGGGAGCAGTACTTC
cdr3_aa: CASSYKTGEQYF

d_call: TRBD1
j_call: TRBJ1-1
clone_size: once
v_call: TRBV6-6
cdr3_nt: TGTGCCAGCAGTTTCACAGGGGGGAAGAACACTGAAGCTTTCTTT
cdr3_aa: CASSFTGGKNTEAFF

d_call: .
j_call: TRBJ2-2
clone_size: .
v_call: TRBV21-1
cdr3_nt: .
cdr3_aa: CASSKAWVGQGATSRGGGELFF

d_call: .
j_call: TRBJ1-2
clone_size: .
v_call: TRBV6-2/TRBV6-3
cdr3_nt: TGTGCCAGCAGTTACGGGCAGAGCTATGGCTACACCTTC
cdr3_aa: CASSYGQSYGYTF

d_call: .
j_call: TRBJ1-3
clone_size: .
v_call: TRBV29-1
cdr3_nt: TGCAGCGTTGAAGTAACCGGCTCTGGAAACACCATATATTTT
cdr3_aa: CSVEVTGSGNTIYF